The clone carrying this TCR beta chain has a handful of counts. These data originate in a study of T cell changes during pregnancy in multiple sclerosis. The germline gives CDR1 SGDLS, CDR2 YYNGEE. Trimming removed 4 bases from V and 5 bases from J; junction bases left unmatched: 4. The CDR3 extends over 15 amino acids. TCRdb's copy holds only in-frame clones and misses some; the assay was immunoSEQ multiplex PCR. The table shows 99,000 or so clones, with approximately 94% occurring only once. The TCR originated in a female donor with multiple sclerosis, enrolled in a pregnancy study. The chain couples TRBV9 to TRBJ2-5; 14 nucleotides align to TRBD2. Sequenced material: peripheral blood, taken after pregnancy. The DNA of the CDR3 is TGTGCCAGCAGCCCCCGACTAGCGGGGGGGGAGACCCAGTACTTC. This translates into CASSPRLAGGETQYF.